What follows is one T cell receptor (beta chain) and its context. CDR1 MDHEN and CDR2 SYDVKM come from the germline V gene. The CDR3 loop spans 13 amino acids. Trimming removed 6 bases at V and 4 bases at J, with 13 bases between. This specimen comes from a study of shared clonotypes between healthy human individuals. TCRdb's table, derived via immunoSEQ multiplex PCR, lists solely in-frame clones and lacks some. The table has millions of clones, just under 95% seen once. As defined, naive CD8 cells were CD45RO-negative and positively selected for CCR7, with terminally differentiated effector memory CD45RA+ cells excluded.

Sequenced input: naive CD8+ T cells sorted from blood. This TCR came from a man younger than 35 in good health. The rearrangement links TRBV28 to TRBJ2-7, with D maybe TRBD2 (5 bases). CDR3 sequence: CASSPPPGYEQYF. DNA of the CDR3: TGTGCCAGCAGCCCACCCCCGGGATACGAGCAGTACTTC.